Listed below are T cell receptor beta chains from one sample, sequenced in a study of blood T cell repertoires in COVID-19. The method was immunoSEQ multiplex PCR; TCRdb's version includes in-frame clones alone and lacks a portion of them. This table holds fewer than 450,000 clones, about 90% found once. Sequences were obtained from PBMCs or T cells enriched from blood (not recorded which). The receptors stem from a woman aged 30 to 39 who had recovered from COVID-19. CDR3s include the opening cysteine and the closing phenylalanine or tryptophan. Each record gives: clone size, D gene, J gene, V gene, CDR3 length, CDR3 DNA, CDR3 protein. A D gene is named only where the DNA matches it firmly. Not every row has a clone size; where given, it reads once, few, many or a size class.

size: -
D: -
J: TRBJ2-1
V: TRBV5-1
length: 14
DNA: TGCGCCAGCAATGGGGGGAGCTCCTACAATGAGCAGTTCTTC
CDR3: CASNGGSSYNEQFF

size: -
D: TRBD1
J: TRBJ2-2
V: TRBV9
length: 23
DNA: TGTGCCAGCAGCGTCCGGGACAGGGCCTCGGATCGATCGCCGAGGGGAAACACCGGGGAGCTGTTTTTT
CDR3: CASSVRDRASDRSPRGNTGELFF

size: -
D: TRBD2
J: TRBJ2-1
V: TRBV5-1
length: 15
DNA: TGCGCCAGCAGCTCCGGACTAGTGGGCAACAATGAGCAGTTCTTC
CDR3: CASSSGLVGNNEQFF

size: once
D: TRBD2
J: TRBJ2-3
V: TRBV30
length: 14
DNA: TGTGCCTGGACTAGCGGGGTGATCACAGATACGCAGTATTTT
CDR3: CAWTSGVITDTQYF

size: -
D: -
J: TRBJ2-1
V: TRBV19
length: 14
DNA: TGTGCCAGCTCAAAGACAGCCAGTTACAATGAGCAGTTCTTC
CDR3: CASSKTASYNEQFF

size: -
D: -
J: TRBJ1-4
V: TRBV6-1
length: 15
DNA: TGTGCCAGCAGTGAAAGGGTGGCAGGGGCTGAGAAACTGTTTTTT
CDR3: CASSERVAGAEKLFF

size: -
D: -
J: TRBJ2-4
V: TRBV5-4
length: 15
DNA: TGTGCCACCTCAATAGGACTCCTAGCCAAAAACATTCAGTACTTC
CDR3: CATSIGLLAKNIQYF

size: -
D: -
J: TRBJ1-4
V: TRBV6-2/TRBV6-3
length: 15
DNA: TGTGCCAGCAGCTCTCGACAGGATCTGAATGAAAAACTGTTTTTT
CDR3: CASSSRQDLNEKLFF

size: -
D: -
J: TRBJ1-6
V: TRBV21-1
length: 16
DNA: TGTGCCAGCAGCAAAGAAGTCAGGGTCTATAATTCACCCCTCCACTTT
CDR3: CASSKEVRVYNSPLHF

size: once
D: -
J: TRBJ2-3
V: TRBV4-1
length: 13
DNA: TGCGCCAGCAGCCGGCAGGGAACAGATACGCAGTATTTT
CDR3: CASSRQGTDTQYF

size: -
D: TRBD2
J: TRBJ2-2
V: TRBV4-1
length: 18
DNA: TGCGCCAGCAGCCAAGATTCAGAGCGGGGGGGCCCCACCGGGGAGCTGTTTTTT
CDR3: CASSQDSERGGPTGELFF

size: -
D: TRBD2
J: TRBJ2-1
V: TRBV3-1/TRBV3-2
length: 16
DNA: TGTGCCAGCAGCGATCGTGGCGGGGGGGCCAACAATGAGCAGTTCTTC
CDR3: CASSDRGGGANNEQFF

size: -
D: TRBD1
J: TRBJ2-6
V: TRBV5-1
length: 16
DNA: TGCGCCAGCAGCCCGGACAGGAACTCTGGGGCCAACGTCCTGACTTTC
CDR3: CASSPDRNSGANVLTF

size: -
D: TRBD1
J: TRBJ1-2
V: TRBV10-3
length: 16
DNA: TGTGCCATCAACGACCGGGACAGGCCTTCTAACTATGGCTACACCTTC
CDR3: CAINDRDRPSNYGYTF

size: -
D: TRBD1
J: TRBJ1-5
V: TRBV28
length: 16
DNA: TGTGCCAGCAGTTCCCCTGTCGGACAGGGACATCAGCCCCAGCATTTT
CDR3: CASSSPVGQGHQPQHF

size: -
D: -
J: TRBJ1-2
V: TRBV30
length: 14
DNA: TGTGCCTGGGCTTTGGACCTTCCGCCGGGGGGCTACACCTTC
CDR3: CAWALDLPPGGYTF

size: -
D: TRBD1
J: TRBJ2-7
V: TRBV29-1
length: 14
DNA: TGCAGCGTTGAAAGGACAGGGTTGTCCTACGAGCAGTACTTC
CDR3: CSVERTGLSYEQYF

size: -
D: -
J: TRBJ1-2
V: TRBV25-1
length: 13
DNA: TGTGCCAGCAGTGAACAGGGACTCCCTGGCTACACCTTC
CDR3: CASSEQGLPGYTF